The following is a T cell receptor beta chain sequence with its context. Its antigen is currently unknown. The data originate from a study of cytomegalovirus exposure and HLA in healthy donors. Vbeta (60) and Jbeta (13) primers were used in the PCR. Produced via immunoSEQ multiplex PCR; TCRdb's table is partial and in-frame only. The sample lists over 150,000 clones, roughly 90% occurring once. The germline V and J ends were trimmed by 0 bases and 0 bases, with 12 bases remaining between them. This CDR3 has 17 residues. The germline V gene has CDR1 LNHDA and CDR2 SQIVND (reference sequence). Study-wide results and caveats: Presence/absence analyses supposed approximately even sequencing depth among donors. V- and J-gene trimming in TCR beta was tied to a missense DCLRE1C variant by an analysis performed later.

The sample comprised PBMCs. The sequence derives from a girl in the first two years of life in good health and CMV-seronegative. V usage is TRBV19 and J usage is TRBJ1-5; weak D call: TRBD1 (5 bases). The CDR3 is CASSIEKGILSNQPQHF. The CDR3 bases are TGTGCCAGTAGTATAGAAAAGGGGATACTTAGCAATCAGCCCCAGCATTTT. The full variable domain, its missing parts supplied by reference TRBV19 and TRBJ1-5, is DGGITQSPKYLFRKEGQNVTLSCEQNLNHDAMYWYRQDPGQGLRLIYYSQIVNDFQKGDIAEGYSVSREKKESFPLTVTSAQKNPTAFYLCASSIEKGILSNQPQHFGDGTRLSIL.